The clone carrying this TCR beta chain was seen a handful of times. The data were obtained in a study of CD4 and CD8 cells across lung adenocarcinoma regions. TCRdb independently ran MiXCR on the PCR reads; one entry per CDR3 protein. The data hold 10,000 to 15,000 distinct CDR3 sequences, with roughly 56% observed a single time. Samples came from patients with localized non-small cell lung adenocarcinoma. The source is a female donor with lung adenocarcinoma. The CD4 and CD8 labels of this study may be unreliable. Material: CD8+ T cells from the margin of a lung tumor.

The CDR3 DNA reads as TGTGCCAGCAGTGAAGCAACCCGTCGACTAGCGGGAGTCCCAGATACGCAGTATTTT. Protein sequence: CASSEATRRLAGVPDTQYF. The V and J genes are TRBV6-1 and TRBJ2-3; 12 positions agree with TRBD2. The CDR3 totals 19 residues. The ends lost 0 bases at V and 4 bases at J; junction bases unmatched: 11. Looked up from germline, CDR1 is MNHNS and CDR2 is SASEGT.